What follows describes a single T cell receptor (beta chain). The data derive from a study of T-cell reconstitution after alpha-beta-depleted transplantation in children. Germline CDR1 and CDR2: KGHSH and LQKENI. The ends lost 2 bases at V and 0 bases at J; junction bases unmatched: 9. The length of the CDR3 is 17 residues. Researchers prepared the TCRbeta library using unique molecular identifiers, the study reports. From the PCR reads, TCRdb called clonotypes with MiXCR, one entry per CDR3 protein. The sample lists about 350,000 distinct CDR3 sequences, 13% occurring once. The genes are TRBV18 and TRBJ2-5; 7 bases fit TRBD2. Here the sequenced sample was PBMCs, taken from the stem cell graft. The origin of this receptor is a human donor who donated a stem cell graft to a child with Fanconi anemia. The CDR3 coding sequence is TGTGCCAGCTCACCATTGCCAGTGCGGGGGTACCAAGAGACCCAGTACTTC. This codes for CASSPLPVRGYQETQYF.